One and the same sample provided the 24 T cell receptor beta chains below, sequenced in a study of cytomegalovirus exposure and HLA in healthy donors. Clones were sequenced by immunoSEQ multiplex PCR, and TCRdb holds only the in-frame ones, with some missing. This table has more than 200,000 clones, about nine tenths appearing once. The sample was PBMCs. The receptors here all came from a woman in her 30s in good health and CMV-seronegative.

This CDR3 is CASSFPGGETQYF. The CDR3 DNA reads as TGTGCCAGCAGCTTTCCGGGGGGAGAGACCCAGTACTTC. This chain links TRBV5-4 with TRBJ2-5; TRBD2 agrees at 7 bases. The CDR3 length is 13 residues. The J segment lost 4 bases and the V segment lost 2 bases, leaving 2 bases of the junction unmatched. CDR1 SGHNT and CDR2 YYREEE come from the germline V gene (reference sequence).

This clone was seen at least ten times. V usage is TRBV27 and J usage is TRBJ2-7, with 9 bases fitting TRBD1. The CDR3 spans 13 residues. The junction had 4 bases not matched to a gene; V was cut back by 4 bases and J by 6 bases. From germline, CDR1 is MNHEY and CDR2 SMNVEV (reference sequence). CDR3 sequence reads: CASSWGQGAEQYF. The CDR3 bases are TGTGCCAGCAGTTGGGGACAGGGAGCCGAGCAGTACTTC.

The chain couples TRBV19 to TRBJ1-2, with 11 bases that match TRBD1. This CDR3 has 14 residues. Germline values: CDR1 LNHDA, CDR2 SQIVND (reference sequence). The V gene end was trimmed by 4 bases and the J gene end by 4 bases; junction bases not matched to a gene: 2. The CDR3 spells CASSTGTGGYGYTF. The CDR3 DNA sequence: TGTGCCAGTAGTACCGGGACAGGGGGCTATGGCTACACCTTC.

This sequence joins TRBV28 and TRBJ2-6; D ambiguous. The CDR3 runs to 15 residues. CDR1 is MDHEN and CDR2 is SYDVKM in the germline V gene. Between the trimmed V and J ends, which lost 5 bases and 0 bases, there was a span of 8 bases. CDR3 loop: CASSQSGSGANVLTF. The CDR3, as DNA: TGTGCCAGCAGTCAATCAGGCTCTGGGGCCAACGTCCTGACTTTC.

J is TRBJ2-7 and V is TRBV7-9; D not resolved. V lost 5 bases, J lost 7 bases, and 12 bases lay in between. The germline CDR1 and CDR2 sequences are SEHNR and FQNEAQ (reference sequence). The CDR3 has 12 amino acids. CDR3 coding DNA: TGTGCCAGCAGCCCGAACATTGGGGAGCAGTACTTC. Protein: CASSPNIGEQYF.

This clone is a singleton in its sample. Distinct nucleotide sequences in the sample also encode this CDR3. V gene TRBV15 combines with J gene TRBJ2-5, with a tentative D call TRBD1 (6 bases). Germline CDR1 LNHNV, CDR2 YYDKDF (reference sequence). Between the trimmed V and J ends, which lost 5 bases and 1 base, there was a span of 11 bases. The CDR3 has 14 amino acids. Written as DNA, the CDR3 is TGTGCCACCAGCCGAGGACAGCTCCAAGAGACCCAGTACTTC. This sequence encodes CATSRGQLQETQYF.

This chain joins TRBV28 and TRBJ2-7; possible D gene TRBD2, 5 bases. Looked up from germline, CDR1 is MDHEN and CDR2 is SYDVKM. Trimming took 7 bases from V and 2 from J, leaving 18 bases between them. This CDR3 comprises 15 residues. CDR3 DNA: TGTGCCAGCATCACATGGGAATCCGGGACCTACGAGCAGTACTTC. Translating it yields CASITWESGTYEQYF.

The V call is TRBV30, the J call TRBJ1-2, with D possibly TRBD1 on 6 matching bases. Germline loops: CDR1 GTSNPN, CDR2 SVGIG (reference sequence). Trimming took 3 bases from V and 0 from J, leaving 8 bases between them. This CDR3 is built from 13 residues. The CDR3 coding sequence is TGTGCCTGGAGGGGGGCGGCTAACTATGGCTACACCTTC. Its protein is CAWRGAANYGYTF.

J is TRBJ2-7 and V is TRBV7-9; tentatively, D is TRBD1 or TRBD2 (5 bases each). The CDR3 has 14 amino acids. CDR1 and CDR2 from the germline V gene are SEHNR and FQNEAQ (reference sequence). V was pared by 5 bases and J by 1 base, with 12 bases between. CDR3 amino acids: CASSLTGPSYEQYF. For the CDR3, the DNA is TGTGCCAGCAGCCTAACGGGACCTTCCTACGAGCAGTACTTC. The full variable domain, with the rest looked up from reference TRBV7-9 and TRBJ2-7, is DTGVSQNPRHKITKRGQNVTFRCDPISEHNRLYWYRQTLGQGPEFLTYFQNEAQLEKSRLLSDRFSAERPKGSFSTLEIQRTEQGDSAMYLCASSLTGPSYEQYFGPGTRLTVT.

This chain uses TRBV7-2 with TRBJ2-7; 8 nucleotides line up with TRBD2. With V trimmed by 1 base and J by 3 bases, 5 bases remained unmatched. Germline values: CDR1 SGHTA, CDR2 FQGNSA. The CDR3 has 15 residues. The CDR3 protein is CASSLDSGNIYEQYF. CDR3 in DNA: TGTGCCAGCAGCTTAGATAGCGGGAATATCTACGAGCAGTACTTC.

The rearrangement joins TRBV5-5 to TRBJ2-7, with D tentatively TRBD1 (5 bases). Per germline, CDR1 SGHKS and CDR2 YYEKEE (reference sequence). The CDR3 runs to 12 residues. V lost 4 bases and J lost 4, with 9 bases in between. The CDR3 spells CASSPDSYEQYF. The CDR3 nucleotides are TGTGCCAGCAGCCCAGACAGTTACGAGCAGTACTTC. Based on the CDR3 plus reference TRBV5-5 and TRBJ2-7, the full variable domain is DAGVTQSPTHLIKTRGQQVTLRCSPISGHKSVSWYQQVLGQGPQFIFQYYEKEERGRGNFPDRFSARQFPNYSSELNVNALLLGDSALYLCASSPDSYEQYFGPGTRLTVT.

The rearrangement joins TRBV7-3 to TRBJ2-1; D could derive from TRBD1 or TRBD2 (5 bases each). The V gene's germline CDR1 is SGHTA and CDR2 FQGTGA. Trimming took off 0 bases at V and 6 bases at J, with 15 bases between the two ends. The CDR3 has 16 amino acids. The CDR3 spells CASSLTLGELGNEQFF. The CDR3 nucleotides are TGTGCCAGCAGCTTAACGTTGGGGGAGTTGGGCAATGAGCAGTTCTTC.

The chain has TRBV11-1 and TRBJ2-1; D gene ambiguous. CDR3 length: 13 amino acids. V gave up 2 bases and J gave up 2 bases, with 4 bases separating them. Germline CDR1 reads SGHAT; CDR2 reads FQDESV (reference sequence). The DNA of the CDR3 is TGTGCCAGCAGCTTACACACCTACAATGAGCAGTTCTTC. It translates to CASSLHTYNEQFF.

This chain connects TRBV10-2 to TRBJ1-3; no clear D. Germline assignment: CDR1 WSHSY and CDR2 SAAADI. This CDR3 contains 15 residues. V lost 6 bases and J lost 0, with 12 bases in between. This chain's CDR3 is CASRASPDSGNTIYF. As DNA, the CDR3 is TGCGCCAGCAGAGCATCCCCAGACTCTGGAAACACCATATATTTT.

This clone has only one observation. The chain uses TRBV19 and TRBJ2-7, with 7 bases fitting TRBD2. CDR3 length equals 16 residues. The germline V gene encodes CDR1 LNHDA and CDR2 SQIVND (reference sequence). Trimming took 5 bases from V and 1 from J; bases not matched to a gene: 11. The CDR3, as DNA: TGTGCCAGTAGTCGGCTGGGGGGGAGGGATTCCTACGAGCAGTACTTC. Its protein product is CASSRLGGRDSYEQYF. Supplemented by reference TRBV19 and TRBJ2-7, the full variable domain reads DGGITQSPKYLFRKEGQNVTLSCEQNLNHDAMYWYRQDPGQGLRLIYYSQIVNDFQKGDIAEGYSVSREKKESFPLTVTSAQKNPTAFYLCASSRLGGRDSYEQYFGPGTRLTVT.

The gene calls are TRBV19 and TRBJ2-3; D possibly corresponds to TRBD2 (6 bases). CDR3 length: 13 amino acids. Trimming cost V 7 bases and J 5 bases, with 13 bases left between them. Per the germline V gene, CDR1 is LNHDA and CDR2 is SQIVND (reference sequence). CDR3 protein: CASTPGVGDTQYF. DNA of the CDR3: TGTGCCAGTACCCCGGGGGTGGGAGATACGCAGTATTTT. The full variable domain, completed using reference TRBV19 and TRBJ2-3, is DGGITQSPKYLFRKEGQNVTLSCEQNLNHDAMYWYRQDPGQGLRLIYYSQIVNDFQKGDIAEGYSVSREKKESFPLTVTSAQKNPTAFYLCASTPGVGDTQYFGPGTRLTVL.

The V call is TRBV10-2, the J call TRBJ2-7, with 10 nucleotides matching TRBD2. The CDR3 contains 14 residues. Trimming took 3 bases from V and 7 from J; bases not matched to a gene: 6. The germline V gene has CDR1 WSHSY and CDR2 SAAADI. For the CDR3, the DNA is TGCGCCAGCAGTGACCTAGCGGGGGTTTGGGAGCAGTACTTC. It translates to CASSDLAGVWEQYF.

The chain recombines TRBV5-4 with TRBJ2-1; D may be TRBD2 (6 bases). V lost 6 bases and J 0 bases, leaving 13 bases between the germline ends. Germline V gene sequence: CDR1 SGHNT, CDR2 YYREEE (reference sequence). CDR3 length equals 15 residues. The CDR3 bases are TGTGCCAGCACCTCGGGACTTCTCTCCTACAATGAGCAGTTCTTC. It encodes CASTSGLLSYNEQFF.

The chain couples TRBV5-1 to TRBJ2-7, with D perhaps being TRBD1 or TRBD2 (7 bases each). The CDR3 consists of 15 residues. Per the germline V gene, CDR1 is SGHRS and CDR2 is YFSETQ. V lost 4 bases and J 6 bases, leaving 20 bases between the germline ends. The CDR3 DNA is TGCGCCAGCAGCCGCGGGAGCCAGGGGGTAAGCGAGCAGTACTTC. Translating gives CASSRGSQGVSEQYF.

This clone turned up a few times. This rearrangement joins TRBV28 to TRBJ1-1; D remains ambiguous. This CDR3 is 14 amino acids long. Germline CDR1 reads MDHEN; CDR2 reads SYDVKM. Trimming cost V 5 bases and J 0 bases, with 10 bases left between them. In DNA, the CDR3 is TGTGCCAGCAGTCCCTACAGAGTGAACACTGAAGCTTTCTTT. Its protein product is CASSPYRVNTEAFF.

The chain combines TRBV27 with TRBJ2-7; D may be TRBD2 (7 bases). V was cut by 5 bases and J by 6 bases, with 14 bases left in between. From germline, CDR1 is MNHEY and CDR2 SMNVEV (reference sequence). The CDR3 totals 13 residues. This CDR3 is CASSRGRGGEQYF. DNA of the CDR3: TGTGCCAGCAGTAGGGGGAGGGGGGGCGAGCAGTACTTC.

This chain connects TRBV5-1 to TRBJ2-7; no clear D. Trimming left V 0 bases short and J 0 bases short, with 7 bases between. CDR3 length: 14 residues. CDR1 and CDR2 (germline): SGHRS, YFSETQ. In DNA form, the CDR3 reads TGCGCCAGCAGCTTGGTGGTAAGCTCCTACGAGCAGTACTTC. It encodes CASSLVVSSYEQYF. Combining the CDR3 with reference TRBV5-1 and TRBJ2-7 gives the whole variable domain KAGVTQTPRYLIKTRGQQVTLSCSPISGHRSVSWYQQTPGQGLQFLFEYFSETQRNKGNFPGRFSGRQFSNSRSEMNVSTLELGDSALYLCASSLVVSSYEQYFGPGTRLTVT.

The CDR3 spells CASSYTRTGSNTEAFF. CDR3 sequence (DNA): TGTGCCAGCAGTTACACCAGGACAGGGTCAAACACTGAAGCTTTCTTT. The chain couples TRBV6-5 to TRBJ1-1; 8 nucleotides match TRBD1. CDR3 length: 16 residues. CDR1 and CDR2 (germline): MNHEY, SVGAGI. Unmatched junction bases numbered 7, after V lost 2 bases and J lost 2 bases.

The chain uses TRBV11-2 and TRBJ2-7; D call uncertain. Trimming shortened V by 6 bases and J by 3 bases, and 9 bases separated the two germline ends. The CDR3 contains 12 residues. CDR1 and CDR2 (germline): SGHAT, FQNNGV. The CDR3 sequence: CASRLDGYEQYF. The CDR3 DNA sequence: TGTGCCAGCAGATTGGACGGCTACGAGCAGTACTTC.